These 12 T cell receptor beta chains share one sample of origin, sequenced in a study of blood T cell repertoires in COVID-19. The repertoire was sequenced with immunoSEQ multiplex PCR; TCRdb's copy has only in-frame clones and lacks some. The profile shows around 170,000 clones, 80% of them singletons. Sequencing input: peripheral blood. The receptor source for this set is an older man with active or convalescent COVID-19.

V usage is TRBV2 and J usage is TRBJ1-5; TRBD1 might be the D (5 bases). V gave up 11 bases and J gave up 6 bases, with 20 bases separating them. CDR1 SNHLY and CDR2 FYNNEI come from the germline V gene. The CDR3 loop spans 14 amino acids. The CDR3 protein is CARWGGSGGQPQHF. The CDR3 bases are TGTGCCCGCTGGGGGGGTTCTGGGGGTCAGCCCCAGCATTTT. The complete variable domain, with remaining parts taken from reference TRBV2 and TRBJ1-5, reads EPEVTQTPSHQVTQMGQEVILRCVPISNHLYFYWYRQILGQKVEFLVSFYNNEISEKSEIFDDQFSVERPDGSNFTLKIRSTKLEDSAMYFCARWGGSGGQPQHFGDGTRLSIL.

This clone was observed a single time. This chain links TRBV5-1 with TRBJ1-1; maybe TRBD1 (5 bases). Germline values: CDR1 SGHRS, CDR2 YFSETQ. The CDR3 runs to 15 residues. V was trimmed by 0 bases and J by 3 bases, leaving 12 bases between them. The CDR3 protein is CASSLDGRADTEAFF. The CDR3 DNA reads TGCGCCAGCAGCTTGGATGGCAGGGCGGACACTGAAGCTTTCTTT.

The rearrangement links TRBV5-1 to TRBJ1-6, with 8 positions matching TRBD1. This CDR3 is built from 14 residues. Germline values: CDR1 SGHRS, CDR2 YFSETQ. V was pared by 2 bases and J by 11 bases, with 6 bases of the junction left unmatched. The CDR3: CASSFGTGLAPLHF. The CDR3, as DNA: TGCGCCAGCAGCTTCGGGACAGGTCTGGCACCCCTCCACTTT.

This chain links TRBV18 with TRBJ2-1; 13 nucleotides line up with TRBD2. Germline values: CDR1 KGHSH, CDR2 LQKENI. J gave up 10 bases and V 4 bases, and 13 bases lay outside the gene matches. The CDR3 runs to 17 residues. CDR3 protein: CASSHTSGGATAPEQFF. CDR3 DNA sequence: TGTGCCAGCTCACATACTAGCGGGGGGGCAACGGCCCCCGAGCAGTTCTTC.

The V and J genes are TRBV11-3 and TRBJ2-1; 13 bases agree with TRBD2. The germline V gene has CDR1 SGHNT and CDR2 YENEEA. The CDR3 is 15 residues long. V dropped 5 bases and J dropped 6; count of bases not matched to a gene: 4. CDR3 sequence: CASSKLAGGINEQFF. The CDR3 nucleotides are TGTGCCAGCAGCAAACTAGCGGGAGGGATCAATGAGCAGTTCTTC.

This CDR3 reads CASSPGLAGSQFF. The CDR3 DNA sequence: TGTGCCAGCAGCCCAGGACTAGCGGGATCGCAGTTCTTC. V is TRBV11-3 and J is TRBJ2-1; 12 bases map to TRBD2. CDR1 is SGHNT, CDR2 YENEEA, per germline. After removal of 5 bases from V and 12 bases from J, the junction contained 5 bases not matched to a gene. This CDR3 spans 13 amino acids. Full variable domain (rest looked up from reference TRBV11-3 and TRBJ2-1): EAGVVQSPRYKIIEKKQPVAFWCNPISGHNTLYWYLQNLGQGPELLIRYENEEAVDDSQLPKDRFSAERLKGVDSTLKIQPAELGDSAVYLCASSPGLAGSQFFGPGTRLTVL.

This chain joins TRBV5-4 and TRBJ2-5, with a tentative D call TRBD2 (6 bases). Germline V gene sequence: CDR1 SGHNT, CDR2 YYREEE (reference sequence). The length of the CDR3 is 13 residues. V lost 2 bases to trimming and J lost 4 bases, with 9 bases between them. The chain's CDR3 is CASSFMGGETQYF. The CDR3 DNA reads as TGTGCCAGCAGCTTTATGGGGGGAGAGACCCAGTACTTC. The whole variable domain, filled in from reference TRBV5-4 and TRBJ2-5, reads ETGVTQSPTHLIKTRGQQVTLRCSSQSGHNTVSWYQQALGQGPQFIFQYYREEENGRGNFPPRFSGLQFPNYSSELNVNALELDDSALYLCASSFMGGETQYFGPGTRLLVL.

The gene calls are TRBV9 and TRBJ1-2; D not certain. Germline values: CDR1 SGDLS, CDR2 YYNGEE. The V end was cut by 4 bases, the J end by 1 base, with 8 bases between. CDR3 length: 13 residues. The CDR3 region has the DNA TGTGCCAGCAGCCCAGATCTTAACTATGGCTACACCTTC. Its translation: CASSPDLNYGYTF.

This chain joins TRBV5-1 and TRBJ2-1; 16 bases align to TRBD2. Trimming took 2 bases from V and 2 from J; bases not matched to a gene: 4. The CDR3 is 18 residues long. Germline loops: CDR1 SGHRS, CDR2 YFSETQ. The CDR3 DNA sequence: TGCGCCAGCAGCTTATCCGGGACTAGCGGGGGGGCCTACAATGAGCAGTTCTTC. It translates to CASSLSGTSGGAYNEQFF. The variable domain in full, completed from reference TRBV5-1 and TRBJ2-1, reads KAGVTQTPRYLIKTRGQQVTLSCSPISGHRSVSWYQQTPGQGLQFLFEYFSETQRNKGNFPGRFSGRQFSNSRSEMNVSTLELGDSALYLCASSLSGTSGGAYNEQFFGPGTRLTVL.

CDR3 amino acids: CASSQAAGTGDSPLHF. CDR3 coding DNA: TGCGCCAGCAGCCAGGCTGCCGGGACAGGGGATTCACCCCTCCACTTT. The chain recombines TRBV4-3 with TRBJ1-6, with 10 bases that match TRBD1. The CDR3 consists of 16 residues. Germline values: CDR1 LGHNA, CDR2 YSLEER. Trimming removed 3 bases from V and 8 bases from J; junction bases left unmatched: 7.

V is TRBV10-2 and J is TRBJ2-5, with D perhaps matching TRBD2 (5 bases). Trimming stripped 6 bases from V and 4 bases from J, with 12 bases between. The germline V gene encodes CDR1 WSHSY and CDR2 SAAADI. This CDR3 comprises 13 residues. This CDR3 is CASRGNRGETQYF. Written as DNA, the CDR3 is TGCGCCAGCAGAGGGAACCGGGGAGAGACCCAGTACTTC.

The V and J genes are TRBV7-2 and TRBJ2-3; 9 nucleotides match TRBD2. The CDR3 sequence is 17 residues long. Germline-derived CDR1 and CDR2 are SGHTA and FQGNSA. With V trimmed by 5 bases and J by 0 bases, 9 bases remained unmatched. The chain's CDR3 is CASSPQRGALSTDTQYF. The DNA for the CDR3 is TGTGCCAGCAGCCCACAGCGGGGGGCCTTAAGCACAGATACGCAGTATTTT.